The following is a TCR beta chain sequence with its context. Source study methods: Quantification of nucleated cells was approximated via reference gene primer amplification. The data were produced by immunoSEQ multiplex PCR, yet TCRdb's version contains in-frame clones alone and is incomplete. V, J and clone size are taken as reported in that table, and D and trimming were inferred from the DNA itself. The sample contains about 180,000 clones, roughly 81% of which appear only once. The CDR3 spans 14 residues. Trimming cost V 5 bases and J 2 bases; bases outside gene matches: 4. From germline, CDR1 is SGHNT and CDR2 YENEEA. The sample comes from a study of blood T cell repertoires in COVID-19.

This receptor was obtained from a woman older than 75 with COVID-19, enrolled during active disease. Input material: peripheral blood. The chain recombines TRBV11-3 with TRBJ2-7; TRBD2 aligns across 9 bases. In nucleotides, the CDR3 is TGTGCCAGCAGCCTGGGACTAGCTCCCTACGAGCAGTACTTC. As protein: CASSLGLAPYEQYF. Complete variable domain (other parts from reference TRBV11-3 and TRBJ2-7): EAGVVQSPRYKIIEKKQPVAFWCNPISGHNTLYWYLQNLGQGPELLIRYENEEAVDDSQLPKDRFSAERLKGVDSTLKIQPAELGDSAVYLCASSLGLAPYEQYFGPGTRLTVT.